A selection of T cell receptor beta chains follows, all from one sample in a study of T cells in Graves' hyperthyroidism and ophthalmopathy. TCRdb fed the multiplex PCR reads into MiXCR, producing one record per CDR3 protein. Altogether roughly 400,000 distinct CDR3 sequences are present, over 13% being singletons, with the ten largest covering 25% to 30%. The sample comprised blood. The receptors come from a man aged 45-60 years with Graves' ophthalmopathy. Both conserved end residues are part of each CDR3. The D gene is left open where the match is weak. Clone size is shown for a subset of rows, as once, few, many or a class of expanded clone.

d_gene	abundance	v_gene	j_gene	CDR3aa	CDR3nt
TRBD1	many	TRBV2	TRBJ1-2	CASTTVPATGEGYTF	TGTGCCAGCACCACAGTCCCAGCGACAGGGGAAGGCTACACCTTC
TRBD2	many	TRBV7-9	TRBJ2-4	CASSWLAGGGIAKNIQYF	TGTGCCAGCAGCTGGCTAGCGGGAGGTGGAATAGCCAAAAACATTCAGTACTTC
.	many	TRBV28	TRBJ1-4	CASSRGGAGNEKLFF	TGTGCCAGCAGTCGTGGGGGCGCCGGTAATGAAAAACTGTTTTTT
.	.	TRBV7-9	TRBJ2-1	CASSTGEQFF	TGTGCCAGCAGCACGGGTGAGCAGTTCTTC
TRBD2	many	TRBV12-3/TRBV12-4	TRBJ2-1	CASRGTSGPSGEQFF	TGTGCCAGCAGAGGGACTAGCGGGCCTTCGGGTGAGCAGTTCTTC
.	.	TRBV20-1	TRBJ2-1	CSARDGRDVSSYNEQFF	TGCAGTGCTAGAGATGGAAGGGACGTTAGCTCCTACAATGAGCAGTTCTTC
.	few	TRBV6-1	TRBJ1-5	CASSPQGKQPQHF	TGTGCCAGCAGTCCCCAGGGGAAACAGCCCCAGCATTTT
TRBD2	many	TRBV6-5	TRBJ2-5	CASSYSLASGETQYF	TGTGCCAGCAGTTACTCTCTAGCTAGCGGGGAGACCCAGTACTTC
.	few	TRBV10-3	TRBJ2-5	CAISESGAGMKETQYF	TGTGCCATCAGTGAGTCGGGTGCGGGAATGAAAGAGACCCAGTACTTC
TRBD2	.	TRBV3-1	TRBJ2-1	CASNQGGPSRTNEQFF	TGTGCCAGCAACCAGGGAGGGCCTAGTCGGACCAATGAGCAGTTCTTC
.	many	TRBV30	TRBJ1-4	CAWSGGRGATNEKLFF	TGTGCCTGGAGCGGGGGAAGAGGGGCGACTAATGAAAAACTGTTTTTT
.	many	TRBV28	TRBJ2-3	CASTAWGRASTDTQYF	TGTGCCAGCACCGCCTGGGGTCGTGCTAGCACAGATACGCAGTATTTT
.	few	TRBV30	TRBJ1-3	CAWSSSNTIYF	TGTGCCTGGAGTTCGTCGAACACCATATATTTT
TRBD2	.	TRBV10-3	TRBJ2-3	CAISESPSGLSTDTQYF	TGTGCCATCAGTGAGTCTCCTAGCGGGCTGAGCACAGATACGCAGTATTTT
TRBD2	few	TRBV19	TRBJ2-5	CASSIWLAGVETQYF	TGTGCCAGTAGTATTTGGCTAGCGGGAGTGGAGACCCAGTACTTC
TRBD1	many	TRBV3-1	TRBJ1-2	CASSTRRDRVGNGYTF	TGTGCCAGCAGCACACGGCGGGACAGGGTCGGGAATGGCTACACCTTC
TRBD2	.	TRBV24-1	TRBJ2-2	CATSDWAGPSGRAGELFF	TGTGCCACCAGTGATTGGGCCGGCCCTAGCGGGAGAGCCGGGGAGCTGTTTTTT
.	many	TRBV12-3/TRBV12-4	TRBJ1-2	CASSKGPGNYGYTF	TGTGCCAGCAGTAAGGGGCCGGGGAACTATGGCTACACCTTC
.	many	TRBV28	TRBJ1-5	CASSSGSNQPQHF	TGTGCCAGCAGTTCAGGAAGCAATCAGCCCCAGCATTTT
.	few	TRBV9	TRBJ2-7	CASSVGGSASYEQYF	TGTGCCAGCAGCGTAGGTGGGAGCGCCTCCTACGAGCAGTACTTC
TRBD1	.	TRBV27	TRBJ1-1	CASRHTGGRGTEAFF	TGTGCCAGCAGACACACAGGGGGCCGGGGCACTGAAGCTTTCTTT
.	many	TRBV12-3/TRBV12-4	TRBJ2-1	CASLNTHTHMDEQFF	TGTGCCAGCCTAAACACACACACACACATGGATGAGCAGTTCTTC
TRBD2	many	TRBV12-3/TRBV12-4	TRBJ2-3	CASSFFSGSPGPHTQYF	TGTGCCAGCAGTTTTTTTAGCGGGAGTCCAGGGCCCCATACGCAGTATTTT
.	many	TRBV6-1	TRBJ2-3	CASSSNPDTQYF	TGTGCCAGCAGTTCCAACCCGGATACGCAGTATTTT
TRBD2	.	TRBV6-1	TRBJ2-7	CASSAPAAGGASYEQYF	TGTGCCAGCAGTGCCCCTGCCGCGGGGGGCGCCTCCTACGAGCAGTACTTC
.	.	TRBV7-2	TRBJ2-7	CASTIVGGDYEQYF	TGTGCCAGCACTATAGTGGGGGGAGACTACGAGCAGTACTTC
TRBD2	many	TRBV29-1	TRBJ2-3	CSVEKRDYDTQYF	TGCAGCGTTGAAAAGCGGGATTACGATACGCAGTATTTT
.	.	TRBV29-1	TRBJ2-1	CSVVLGAASYNEQFF	TGCAGCGTTGTGCTGGGGGCGGCCTCCTACAATGAGCAGTTCTTC
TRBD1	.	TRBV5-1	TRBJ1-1	CASSLVPGQALNTEAFF	TGCGCCAGCAGCCTAGTCCCGGGACAGGCCTTGAACACTGAAGCTTTCTTT
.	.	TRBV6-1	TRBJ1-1	CASSAPLTRTPNTEAFF	TGTGCCAGCAGTGCTCCCCTTACCCGCACCCCGAACACTGAAGCTTTCTTT